The source of this TCR beta chain is a study of identical twins. Trimming stripped 4 bases from V and 0 bases from J, with 9 bases between. The CDR3 consists of 15 residues. CDR1 and CDR2 from the germline V gene are LGHNA and YNFKEQ. There are a few counts of this clonotype. TCRdb called the 5' RACE reads again in MiXCR, with one record for every CDR3 protein. The sample has around 490,000 distinct CDR3 sequences, over 11% seen once; the top ten hold about 0.94%. In addition, the sample was reused for a study of yellow fever vaccine responses in identical twins.

The chain couples TRBV4-2 to TRBJ2-2; D gene uncertain. The receptor's source is a woman younger than 35 in good health. Sequencing used CD4+ T cells sorted from blood. The CDR3 spells CASSPASSNTGELFF. The CDR3 bases are TGTGCCAGCAGCCCTGCCTCATCGAACACCGGGGAGCTGTTTTTT.